Listed below are T cell receptor beta chains from one sample, sequenced in a study of blood T cell repertoires in COVID-19. Repertoires were generated with immunoSEQ multiplex PCR, while TCRdb's copy carries only in-frame clones and drops some. The table records over 150,000 clones, roughly 80% of them present only once. The sequenced material came from peripheral blood. These TCRs come from a man between 65 and 79 years old with active or convalescent COVID-19. Both conserved end residues are part of each CDR3. The order of the fields is D gene, J gene, V gene, clone size, CDR3 DNA, CDR3 protein. A D gene is named only where the DNA matches it firmly. Only some rows state a clone size, as once, few, many or a class for expanded clones.

>TRBD1|TRBJ2-7|TRBV5-5|-
TGTGCCAGCAGCTTGATTGGGACAGCCTACGAGCAGTACTTC
CASSLIGTAYEQYF
>TRBD2|TRBJ2-1|TRBV15|-
TGTGCCACCAGCACTACTAGCGGGAGTGTCTATGAGCAGTTCTTC
CATSTTSGSVYEQFF
>-|TRBJ2-3|TRBV13|once
TGTGCCAGCAGCTTAAGGGGTACGCAGTATTTT
CASSLRGTQYF
>-|TRBJ2-1|TRBV9|-
TGTGCCAGCAGCGTAGGCATTAGCGACTACAATGAGCAGTTCTTC
CASSVGISDYNEQFF
>TRBD2|TRBJ2-3|TRBV24-1|few
TGTGCCACCAGTGATTTGGTGGGGGGGACCGGGCGGCGGGGTACGCAGTATTTT
CATSDLVGGTGRRGTQYF
>-|TRBJ2-6|TRBV7-3|-
TGTGCCAGCAGCTTAACGTTAGGGGGCTCTGGGGCCAACGTCCTGACTTTC
CASSLTLGGSGANVLTF
>-|TRBJ2-6|TRBV4-3|-
TGCGCCAGCAGCCAAGACGCGCTGACAGGTCTCAGGAGCTCTGGGGCCAACGTCCTGACTTTC
CASSQDALTGLRSSGANVLTF
>-|TRBJ1-3|TRBV30|once
TGTGCCTGGAGTGACGGGCAGGGGCGTGCTGGAAACACCATATATTTT
CAWSDGQGRAGNTIYF
>TRBD1|TRBJ1-5|TRBV18|-
TGTGCCAGCTCACCTTCCGGGACAGGGGTTGCCCAGCCCCAGCATTTT
CASSPSGTGVAQPQHF
>TRBD2|TRBJ2-3|TRBV24-1|-
TGTGCCACCAGTGACCCCGGACTAGCTCACTCAGATACGCAGTATTTT
CATSDPGLAHSDTQYF
>-|TRBJ1-1|TRBV30|once
TGTGCCTGGACCATCGGTAGGGGCGCTGAAGCTTTCTTT
CAWTIGRGAEAFF
>TRBD1|TRBJ2-3|TRBV6-5|-
TGTGCCAGCGGCAGGGACAGGGAGGCAGATACGCAGTATTTT
CASGRDREADTQYF
>TRBD2|TRBJ2-1|TRBV7-8|-
TGTGCCAGCAGAAAACTAGCGGGGGACGTGCATGAGCAGTTCTTC
CASRKLAGDVHEQFF
>TRBD1|TRBJ1-4|TRBV19|few
TGTGCCAGTAGTACCGGGACAGACCTAACTAATGAAAAACTGTTTTTT
CASSTGTDLTNEKLFF
>-|TRBJ1-1|TRBV7-3|-
TGTGCCAGCAGCTTCTATAAGAACACTGAAGCTTTCTTT
CASSFYKNTEAFF
>TRBD1|TRBJ1-2|TRBV5-1|-
TGCGCCAGCAGGGGAGTTCTGACAGGGGGAGAACTTCTCTATGGCTACACCTTC
CASRGVLTGGELLYGYTF
>-|TRBJ2-7|TRBV7-2|-
TGTGCCAGCAGCCCTTCGTGGGGAACTAGCTCCTACGAGCAGTACTTC
CASSPSWGTSSYEQYF
>-|TRBJ1-1|TRBV6-2/TRBV6-3|-
TGTGCCAGCAGTTACACCCAGGGCTACACTGAAGCTTTCTTT
CASSYTQGYTEAFF
>-|TRBJ1-5|TRBV20-1|once
TGCAGTGCTAGTATAAGACAGCACTATAGCAATCAGCCCCAGCATTTT
CSASIRQHYSNQPQHF
>-|TRBJ1-4|TRBV28|-
TGTGCCAGCAGTTTAACCGGGGGAGATGAAAAACTGTTTTTT
CASSLTGGDEKLFF
>-|TRBJ1-2|TRBV27|-
TGTGCCCGCTGTTTTGGGTACTGGGGGGGGTGGGGGTTCTATGGCTACACCTTC
CARCFGYWGGWGFYGYTF
>TRBD2|TRBJ2-1|TRBV18|-
TGTGCCAGCTCCCTCGGGGAGGGGCGCCTCAATGAGCAGTTCTTC
CASSLGEGRLNEQFF
>-|TRBJ1-1|TRBV7-9|-
TGTGCCAGCAGCTTAGACACCACTGAAGCTTTCTTT
CASSLDTTEAFF
>-|TRBJ1-2|TRBV27|-
TGTGCCAGCAGTTCCCTGGGGGGGGACAAAGGCTACACCTTC
CASSSLGGDKGYTF
>-|TRBJ2-5|TRBV30|-
TGTGCCTGGAGTGTACTTAAGTACAGCGGTCGGACCCAGTACTTC
CAWSVLKYSGRTQYF
>-|TRBJ1-1|TRBV28|-
TGTGCCAGCAGTTTCCGGGGGGCTGAAGCTTTCTTT
CASSFRGAEAFF
>-|TRBJ1-5|TRBV28|-
TGTGCCAGCAGTTTGGGAGTAGTGGCGTTGGGTCAGCCCCAGCATTTT
CASSLGVVALGQPQHF
>TRBD1|TRBJ1-2|TRBV28|-
TGTGCCAGCAGGTACCCGGGACAGTCTAAAGGCTACACCTTC
CASRYPGQSKGYTF
>-|TRBJ1-5|TRBV28|once
TGTGCCAGCAGTTCCATGCCGGGACACCAAATTAGCAATCAGCCCCAGCATTTT
CASSSMPGHQISNQPQHF
>-|TRBJ1-2|TRBV4-3|-
TGCGCCAGCAGCCAAGGTTACAGGACGGGCTACACCTTC
CASSQGYRTGYTF
>TRBD2|TRBJ2-1|TRBV13|once
TGTGCCAGCAGCCCGGGACTAGCGGGAGCACTAGAGCAGTTCTTC
CASSPGLAGALEQFF
>-|TRBJ1-2|TRBV3-1/TRBV3-2|-
TGTGCCAGCAGCCTTGTGACAGCACATGGCTACACCTTC
CASSLVTAHGYTF
>-|TRBJ2-1|TRBV2|-
TGTGCCAGCAGTTCTCCGGGTTACGCGTTCTTC
CASSSPGYAFF
>-|TRBJ1-2|TRBV19|-
TGTGCCAGTAGTGCGAGACAGATATATGGCTACACCTTC
CASSARQIYGYTF
>TRBD1|TRBJ2-7|TRBV13|few
TGTGCCAGCAGCTTAGCAGGGGGTCTCTACGAGCAGTACTTC
CASSLAGGLYEQYF
>-|TRBJ2-1|TRBV29-1|-
TGCAGCGTTCGGGACTTCAATGAGCAGTTCTTC
CSVRDFNEQFF
>TRBD1|TRBJ1-1|TRBV7-3|few
TGTGCCAGCAGCTTAGGGGGGACAGGCACTGAAGCTTTCTTT
CASSLGGTGTEAFF
>TRBD1|TRBJ2-5|TRBV24-1|-
TGTGCCACCAGTGACCCCAGGGGGCACCTTTGGGAGACCCAGTACTTC
CATSDPRGHLWETQYF
>-|TRBJ2-3|TRBV19|-
TGTGCCAGTAGAGGCACGGGGTTGGTAACAGATACGCAGTATTTT
CASRGTGLVTDTQYF
>TRBD1|TRBJ2-7|TRBV4-2|-
TGTGCCAGCAGCCAAGCTACAGGACAGGGGTCCGAGCAGTACTTC
CASSQATGQGSEQYF
>-|TRBJ1-1|TRBV5-1|-
TGCGCCAGCAGCTTGGGGGGTGGTGGACAGAACACTGAAGCTTTCTTT
CASSLGGGGQNTEAFF
>TRBD1|TRBJ1-1|TRBV6-6|-
TGTGCCAGCAGTCCTGACAGGGGCGCTGAAGCTTTCTTT
CASSPDRGAEAFF
>TRBD1|TRBJ2-7|TRBV7-8|-
TGTGCCAGCAGCCCGGGACAGGGTGTCGAGCAGTACTTC
CASSPGQGVEQYF
>TRBD1|TRBJ2-7|TRBV7-2|-
TGTGCCAGCAGCTTAGGGTACAGGGGAGATGAGTACGAGCAGTACTTC
CASSLGYRGDEYEQYF
>-|TRBJ1-1|TRBV5-1|-
TGCGCCAGCAGCCGAACCATACAGGAGAACACTGAAGCTTTCTTT
CASSRTIQENTEAFF
>-|TRBJ2-1|TRBV7-2|-
TGTGCCAGCAGCTTATTGGGCAGGGAGGATGAGCAGTTCTTC
CASSLLGREDEQFF
>-|TRBJ2-1|TRBV29-1|-
TGCAGCGCGGGGGAACCTAGGAATGAGCAGTTCTTC
CSAGEPRNEQFF
>-|TRBJ1-5|TRBV4-1|-
TGCGCCAGCAGTCGACTTACTTCGGGAGCTAATTCTCAGCCCCAGCATTTT
CASSRLTSGANSQPQHF
>-|TRBJ2-1|TRBV5-1|-
TGCGCCAGCAGCTTGGGGCGGGGAGTCTACAATGAGCAGTTCTTC
CASSLGRGVYNEQFF
>-|TRBJ2-5|TRBV23-1|-
TGCGCCAGCCTCAAGCTCGACAAGGCCCAAGAGACCCAGTACTTC
CASLKLDKAQETQYF
>-|TRBJ2-7|TRBV6-5|-
TGTGCCAGCAGTTACTCACCGCGGGACGACTACGAGCAGTACTTC
CASSYSPRDDYEQYF